This paragraph reports one TCR beta chain. The antigen is not known. This sample was included in a study of PD-L1 blockade in urothelial cancer. Study details: Analyzed time points were 3 weeks (second dose) and 6 weeks after therapy began. Counts from blood samples showed a median of roughly 130,000 T cells. General study points: Better survival was predicted when blood TCR clonality before treatment fell below the median.

Germline loops: CDR1 LNHDA, CDR2 SQIVND (reference sequence). This CDR3 has 14 amino acids. V lost 3 bases and J lost 1, with 9 bases in between. Patients suffered from locally advanced or metastatic urothelial carcinoma. Some clones are missing from TCRdb's copy, which holds only in-frame ones; the method was immunoSEQ multiplex PCR. This sample has 50,000 or so clones; approximately 83% occur once, and the top ten carry 16%. The sequences come from PBMCs, collected around atezolizumab (anti-PD-L1) treatment. This TCR came from a man in his fifties or sixties with urothelial cancer. The rearrangement links TRBV19 to TRBJ2-5, with a tentative D call TRBD2 (5 bases). This chain's CDR3 is CASSIRGPQETQYF. In DNA, the CDR3 is TGTGCCAGTAGTATTCGGGGTCCCCAAGAGACCCAGTACTTC.